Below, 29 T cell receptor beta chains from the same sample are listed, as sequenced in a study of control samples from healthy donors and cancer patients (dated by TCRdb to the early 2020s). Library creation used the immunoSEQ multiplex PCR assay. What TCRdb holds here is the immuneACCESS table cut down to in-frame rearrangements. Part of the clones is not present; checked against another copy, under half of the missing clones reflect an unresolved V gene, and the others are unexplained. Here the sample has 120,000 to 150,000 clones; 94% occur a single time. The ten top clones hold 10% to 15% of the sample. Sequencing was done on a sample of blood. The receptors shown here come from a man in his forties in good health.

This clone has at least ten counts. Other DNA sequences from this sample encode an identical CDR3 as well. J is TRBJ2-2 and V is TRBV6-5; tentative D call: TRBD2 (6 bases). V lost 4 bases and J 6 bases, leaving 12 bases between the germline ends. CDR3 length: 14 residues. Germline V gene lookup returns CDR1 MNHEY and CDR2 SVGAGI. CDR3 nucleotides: TGTGCCAGCAGTTTAACAGGAGGGGCCGGGGAGCTGTTTTTT. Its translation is CASSLTGGAGELFF.

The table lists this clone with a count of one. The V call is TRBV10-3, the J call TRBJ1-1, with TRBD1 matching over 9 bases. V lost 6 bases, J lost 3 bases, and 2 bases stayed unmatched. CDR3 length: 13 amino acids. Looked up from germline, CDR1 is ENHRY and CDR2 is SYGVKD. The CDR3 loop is CAISRDRDTEAFF. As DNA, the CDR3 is TGTGCCATCAGCAGGGACAGGGACACTGAAGCTTTCTTT.

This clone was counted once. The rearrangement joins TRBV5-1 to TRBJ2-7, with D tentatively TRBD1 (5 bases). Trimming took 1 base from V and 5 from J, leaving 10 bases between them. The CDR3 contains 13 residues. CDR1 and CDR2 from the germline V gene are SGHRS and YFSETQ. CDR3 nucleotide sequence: TGCGCCAGCAGCTTGTCAGGGCCCGACGAGCAGTACTTC. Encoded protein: CASSLSGPDEQYF. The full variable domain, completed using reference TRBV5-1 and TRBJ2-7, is KAGVTQTPRYLIKTRGQQVTLSCSPISGHRSVSWYQQTPGQGLQFLFEYFSETQRNKGNFPGRFSGRQFSNSRSEMNVSTLELGDSALYLCASSLSGPDEQYFGPGTRLTVT.

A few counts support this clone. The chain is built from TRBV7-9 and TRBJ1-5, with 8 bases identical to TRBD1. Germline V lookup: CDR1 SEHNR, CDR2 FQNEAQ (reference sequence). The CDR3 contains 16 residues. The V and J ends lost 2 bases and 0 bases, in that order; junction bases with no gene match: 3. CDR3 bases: TGTGCCAGCAGCTTATCCGGACAGGGTAGCAATCAGCCCCAGCATTTT. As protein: CASSLSGQGSNQPQHF.

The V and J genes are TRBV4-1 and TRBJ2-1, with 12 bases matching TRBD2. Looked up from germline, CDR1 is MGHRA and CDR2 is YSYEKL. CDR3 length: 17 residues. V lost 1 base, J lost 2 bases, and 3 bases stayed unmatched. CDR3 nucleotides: TGCGCCAGCAGCCAAGGGCTAGCGGGGGGGCCCTACAATGAGCAGTTCTTC. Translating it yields CASSQGLAGGPYNEQFF.

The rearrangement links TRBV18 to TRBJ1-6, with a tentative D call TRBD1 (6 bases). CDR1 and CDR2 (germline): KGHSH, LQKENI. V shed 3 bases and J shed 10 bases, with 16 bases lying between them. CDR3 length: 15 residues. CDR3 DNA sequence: TGTGCCAGCTCACCCACATCATGGACAGAATCACCCCTCCACTTT. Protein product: CASSPTSWTESPLHF. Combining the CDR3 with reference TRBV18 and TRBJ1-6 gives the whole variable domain NAGVMQNPRHLVRRRGQEARLRCSPMKGHSHVYWYRQLPEEGLKFMVYLQKENIIDESGMPKERFSAEFPKEGPSILRIQQVVRGDSAAYFCASSPTSWTESPLHFGNGTRLTVT.

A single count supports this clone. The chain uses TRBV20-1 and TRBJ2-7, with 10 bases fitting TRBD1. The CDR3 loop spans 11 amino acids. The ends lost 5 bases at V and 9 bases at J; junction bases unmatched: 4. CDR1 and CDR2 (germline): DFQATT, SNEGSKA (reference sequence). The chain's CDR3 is CSAPRTGGQYF. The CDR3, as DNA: TGCAGTGCTCCAAGGACAGGGGGGCAGTACTTC.

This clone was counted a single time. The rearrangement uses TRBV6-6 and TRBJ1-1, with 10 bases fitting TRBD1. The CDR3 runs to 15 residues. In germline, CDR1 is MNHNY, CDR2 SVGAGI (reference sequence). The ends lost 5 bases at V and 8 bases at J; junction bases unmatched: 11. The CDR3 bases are TGTGCCAGCAGTCCTCACCCGGGACAGGGGACCGAAGCTTTCTTT. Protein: CASSPHPGQGTEAFF.

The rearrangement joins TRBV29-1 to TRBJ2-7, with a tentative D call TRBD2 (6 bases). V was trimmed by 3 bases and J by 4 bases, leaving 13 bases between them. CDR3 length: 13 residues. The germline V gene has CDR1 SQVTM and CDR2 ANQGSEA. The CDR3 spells CSVEVFSGYEQYF. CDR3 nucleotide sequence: TGCAGCGTTGAGGTCTTTAGCGGATACGAGCAGTACTTC.

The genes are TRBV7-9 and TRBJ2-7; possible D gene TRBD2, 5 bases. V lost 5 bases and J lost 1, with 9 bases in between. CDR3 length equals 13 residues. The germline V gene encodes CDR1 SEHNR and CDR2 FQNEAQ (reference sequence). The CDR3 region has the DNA TGTGCCAGCAGCCCCGGAGGATCCTACGAGCAGTACTTC. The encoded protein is CASSPGGSYEQYF. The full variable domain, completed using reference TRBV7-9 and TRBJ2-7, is DTGVSQNPRHKITKRGQNVTFRCDPISEHNRLYWYRQTLGQGPEFLTYFQNEAQLEKSRLLSDRFSAERPKGSFSTLEIQRTEQGDSAMYLCASSPGGSYEQYFGPGTRLTVT.

CDR3 region: CASSYSKLSGEQFF. The CDR3 DNA follows: TGTGCCAGCAGTTACTCGAAGTTATCAGGGGAGCAGTTCTTC. The chain has TRBV6-5 and TRBJ2-1; D possibly corresponds to TRBD1 (5 bases). The germline V gene encodes CDR1 MNHEY and CDR2 SVGAGI. The CDR3 runs 14 residues. Trimming stripped 0 bases from V and 10 bases from J, with 13 bases between.

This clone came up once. CDR3 residues: CATSTRQGSLAGELFF. The DNA for the CDR3 is TGTGCCACCAGCACCCGACAGGGCTCATTGGCCGGGGAGCTGTTTTTT. This chain links TRBV15 with TRBJ2-2; 7 nucleotides agree with TRBD1. The CDR3 runs to 16 residues. J gave up 6 bases and V 4 bases, and 11 bases lay outside the gene matches. From germline, CDR1 is LNHNV and CDR2 YYDKDF (reference sequence).

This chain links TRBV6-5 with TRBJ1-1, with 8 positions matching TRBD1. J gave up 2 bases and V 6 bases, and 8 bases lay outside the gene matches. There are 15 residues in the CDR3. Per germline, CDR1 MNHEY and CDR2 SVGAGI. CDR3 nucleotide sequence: TGTGCCAGCAGGAGACAGGGGCGTACAAACACTGAAGCTTTCTTT. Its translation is CASRRQGRTNTEAFF.

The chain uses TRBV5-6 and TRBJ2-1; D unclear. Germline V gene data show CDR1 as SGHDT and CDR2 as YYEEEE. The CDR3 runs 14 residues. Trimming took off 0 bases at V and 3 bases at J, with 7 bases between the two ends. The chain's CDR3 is CASSLGGLYNEQFF. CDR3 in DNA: TGTGCCAGCAGCTTGGGGGGTCTCTACAATGAGCAGTTCTTC.

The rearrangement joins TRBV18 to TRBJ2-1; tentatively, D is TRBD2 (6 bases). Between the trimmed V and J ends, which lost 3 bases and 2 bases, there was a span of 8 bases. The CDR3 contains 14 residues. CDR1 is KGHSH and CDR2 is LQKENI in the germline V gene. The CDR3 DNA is TGTGCCAGCTCACCGGCGGGGCCCTACAATGAGCAGTTCTTC. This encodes CASSPAGPYNEQFF.

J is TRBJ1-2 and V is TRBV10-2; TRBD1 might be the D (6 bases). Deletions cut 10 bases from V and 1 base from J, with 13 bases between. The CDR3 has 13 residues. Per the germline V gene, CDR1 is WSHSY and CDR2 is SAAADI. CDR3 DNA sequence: TGCGCCACCCTGGACAGCTTTAACTATGGCTACACCTTC. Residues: CATLDSFNYGYTF.

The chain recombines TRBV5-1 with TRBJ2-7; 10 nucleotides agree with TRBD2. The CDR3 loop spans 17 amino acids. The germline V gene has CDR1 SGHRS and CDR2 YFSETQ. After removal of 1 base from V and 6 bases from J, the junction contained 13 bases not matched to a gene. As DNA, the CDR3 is TGCGCCAGCAGCTTGCGACGTACTCTAGCGGGAGTACCCGAGCAGTACTTC. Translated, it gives CASSLRRTLAGVPEQYF.

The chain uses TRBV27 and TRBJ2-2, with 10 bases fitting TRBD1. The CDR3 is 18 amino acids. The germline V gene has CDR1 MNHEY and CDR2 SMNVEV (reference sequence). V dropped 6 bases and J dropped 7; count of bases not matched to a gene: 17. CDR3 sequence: CASRLRTGGSPLGGELFF. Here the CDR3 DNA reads TGTGCCAGCAGATTAAGGACAGGGGGATCCCCCTTGGGCGGGGAGCTGTTTTTT.

As DNA, the CDR3 is TGTGCCACCAGCAGAGATATGCCGGCTGAAAAACTGTTTTTT. Amino acids: CATSRDMPAEKLFF. This chain uses TRBV15 with TRBJ1-4; D is undetermined. CDR1 and CDR2 (germline): LNHNV, YYDKDF (reference sequence). Trimming cost V 0 bases and J 7 bases, with 9 bases left between them. The CDR3 has 14 residues.

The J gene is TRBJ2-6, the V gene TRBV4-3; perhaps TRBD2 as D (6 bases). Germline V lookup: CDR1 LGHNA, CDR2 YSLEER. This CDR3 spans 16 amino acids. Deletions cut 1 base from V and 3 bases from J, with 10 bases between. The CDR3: CASSQGGARGANVLTF. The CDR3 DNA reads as TGCGCCAGCAGCCAAGGCGGGGCGCGTGGGGCCAACGTCCTGACTTTC.

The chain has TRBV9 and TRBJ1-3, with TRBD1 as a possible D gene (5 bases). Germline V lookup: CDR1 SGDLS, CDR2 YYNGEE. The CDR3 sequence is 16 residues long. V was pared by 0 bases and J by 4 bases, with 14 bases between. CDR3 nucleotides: TGTGCCAGCAGCGTAGTAGGGACTACTGCCGGAAACACCATATATTTT. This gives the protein CASSVVGTTAGNTIYF.

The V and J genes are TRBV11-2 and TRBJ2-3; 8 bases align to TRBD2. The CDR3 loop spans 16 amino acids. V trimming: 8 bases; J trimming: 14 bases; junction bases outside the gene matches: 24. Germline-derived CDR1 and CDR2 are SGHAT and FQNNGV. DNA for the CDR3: TGTGCCAGCCGCCCGGGTGGCGGGGGGTCAAATTTTCGTCTGTATTTT. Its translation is CASRPGGGGSNFRLYF.

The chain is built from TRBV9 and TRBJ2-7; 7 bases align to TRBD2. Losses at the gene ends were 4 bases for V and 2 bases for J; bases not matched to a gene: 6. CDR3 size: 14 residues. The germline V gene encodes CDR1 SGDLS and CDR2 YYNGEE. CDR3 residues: CASSPRDYTYEQYF. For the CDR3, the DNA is TGTGCCAGCAGCCCTCGGGACTATACCTACGAGCAGTACTTC.

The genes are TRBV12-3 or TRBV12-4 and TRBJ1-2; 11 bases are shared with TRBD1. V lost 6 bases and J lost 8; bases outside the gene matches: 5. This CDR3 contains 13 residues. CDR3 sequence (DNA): TGTGCCAGCAGGGGACAGGGGGAAAGGGGCTACACCTTC. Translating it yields CASRGQGERGYTF.

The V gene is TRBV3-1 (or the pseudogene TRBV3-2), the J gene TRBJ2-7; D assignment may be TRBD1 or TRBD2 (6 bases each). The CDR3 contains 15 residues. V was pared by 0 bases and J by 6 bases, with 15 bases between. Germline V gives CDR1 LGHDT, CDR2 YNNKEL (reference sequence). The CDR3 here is CASSQDYRTAGEQYF. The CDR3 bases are TGTGCCAGCAGCCAAGATTACAGGACAGCGGGCGAGCAGTACTTC.

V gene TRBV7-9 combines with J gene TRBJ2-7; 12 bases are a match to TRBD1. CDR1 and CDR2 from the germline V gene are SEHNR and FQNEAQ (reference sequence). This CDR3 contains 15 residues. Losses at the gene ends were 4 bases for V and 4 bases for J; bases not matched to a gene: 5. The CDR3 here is CASSSPGQGAYEQYF. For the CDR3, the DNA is TGTGCCAGCAGCTCGCCGGGACAGGGGGCTTACGAGCAGTACTTC.

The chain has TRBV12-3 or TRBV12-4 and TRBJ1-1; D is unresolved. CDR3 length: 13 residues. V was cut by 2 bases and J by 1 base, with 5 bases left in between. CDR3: CASSLIRNTEAFF. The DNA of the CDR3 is TGTGCCAGCAGTTTAATCCGGAACACTGAAGCTTTCTTT.

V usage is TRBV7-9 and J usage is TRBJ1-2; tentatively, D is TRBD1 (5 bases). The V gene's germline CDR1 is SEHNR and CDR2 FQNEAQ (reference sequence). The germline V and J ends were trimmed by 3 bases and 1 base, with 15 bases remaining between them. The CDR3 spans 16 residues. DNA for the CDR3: TGTGCCAGCAGCTTTAGACGCCGCAGGGTTAACTATGGCTACACCTTC. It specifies CASSFRRRRVNYGYTF.

The CDR3 loop reads CASSSVSRNYNEQFF. CDR3 nucleotide sequence: TGTGCCAGCAGTTCGGTTTCCAGAAACTACAATGAGCAGTTCTTC. The V call is TRBV27, the J call TRBJ2-1; D is unclear. This CDR3 is built from 15 residues. CDR1 is MNHEY, CDR2 SMNVEV, per germline (reference sequence). The V end lost 4 bases, the J end lost 3 bases, and 13 bases lay between the germline ends.